A single sample gave rise to the 20 T cell receptor beta chains below, sequenced in a study of shared clonotypes between healthy human individuals (dated by TCRdb to the early 2020s). The method was the immunoSEQ multiplex PCR assay. As stored in TCRdb, this immuneACCESS dataset retains in-frame rearrangements with V and J assigned. A fraction of the clones does not appear; measured against another copy, unresolved V genes explain less than half of the discrepancy, and the remainder lacks a known reason. This sample gives around 510,000 clones in total; roughly 95% of them show up just once. 0.05% to 0.07% of the sample lies in the top ten. Sequenced input: naive CD4+ T cells sorted from blood. In light of the paper, this sample's cell subset or site label describes: CD45RA+ positively selected. The source is a woman in her thirties in good health.

J is TRBJ1-2 and V is TRBV4-1; 7 bases agree with TRBD1. Trimming cost V 3 bases and J 5 bases; bases outside gene matches: 6. The CDR3 is 14 amino acids. The germline V gene encodes CDR1 MGHRA and CDR2 YSYEKL. The CDR3, as DNA: TGCGCCAGCAGCCACCCTGGACAGGAATATGGCTACACCTTC. As protein: CASSHPGQEYGYTF.

V is TRBV15 and J is TRBJ1-5; perhaps TRBD1 as D (5 bases). Trimming stripped 0 bases from V and 3 bases from J, with 9 bases between. CDR3 length: 15 residues. Germline CDR1 LNHNV, CDR2 YYDKDF (reference sequence). CDR3 region: CATSRDTGYNQPQHF. Here the CDR3 DNA reads TGTGCCACCAGCAGAGATACAGGTTACAATCAGCCCCAGCATTTT.

The rearrangement joins TRBV2 to TRBJ2-7, with a possible D match to TRBD2 (5 bases). CDR3 length: 14 amino acids. Germline loops: CDR1 SNHLY, CDR2 FYNNEI. Trimming removed 4 bases at V and 2 bases at J, with 12 bases between. Here the CDR3 reads CASSGGLFPYEQYF. The CDR3 DNA is TGTGCCAGCAGTGGAGGGTTGTTCCCCTACGAGCAGTACTTC.

The rearrangement uses TRBV18 and TRBJ1-5; 8 bases are a match to TRBD1. The CDR3 contains 14 residues. Germline-derived CDR1 and CDR2 are KGHSH and LQKENI. With V trimmed by 6 bases and J by 7 bases, 8 bases remained unmatched. DNA for the CDR3: TGTGCCAGCTCCAGGGGGCAAGGGGAGCAGCCCCAGCATTTT. It encodes CASSRGQGEQPQHF. Together with reference TRBV18 and TRBJ1-5, the CDR3 gives the full variable domain: NAGVMQNPRHLVRRRGQEARLRCSPMKGHSHVYWYRQLPEEGLKFMVYLQKENIIDESGMPKERFSAEFPKEGPSILRIQQVVRGDSAAYFCASSRGQGEQPQHFGDGTRLSIL.

V is TRBV27 and J is TRBJ1-1; tentatively, D is TRBD1 (5 bases). Trimming shortened V by 1 base and J by 11 bases, and 20 bases separated the two germline ends. This CDR3 is 15 amino acids long. Looked up from germline, CDR1 is MNHEY and CDR2 is SMNVEV (reference sequence). Here the CDR3 reads CASSLYFPTGARAFF. The CDR3 bases are TGTGCCAGCAGTTTATACTTTCCGACTGGGGCCCGGGCTTTCTTT.

The chain couples TRBV18 to TRBJ2-7; maybe TRBD1 (5 bases). Trimming removed 3 bases at V and 0 bases at J, with 9 bases between. The CDR3 sequence is 14 residues long. Germline loops: CDR1 KGHSH, CDR2 LQKENI. In DNA form, the CDR3 reads TGTGCCAGCTCACCCGACAGAACCTCCTACGAGCAGTACTTC. The encoded protein is CASSPDRTSYEQYF.

This sequence joins TRBV5-4 and TRBJ2-7; a possible D gene is TRBD1 (5 bases). V shed 4 bases and J shed 5 bases, with 13 bases lying between them. Looked up from germline, CDR1 is SGHNT and CDR2 is YYREEE (reference sequence). This CDR3 is 13 amino acids long. This CDR3 reads CASSPDWGNEQYF. The CDR3 DNA reads TGTGCCAGCAGCCCGGATTGGGGCAACGAGCAGTACTTC. Looking up the rest from reference TRBV5-4 and TRBJ2-7 gives the full variable domain: ETGVTQSPTHLIKTRGQQVTLRCSSQSGHNTVSWYQQALGQGPQFIFQYYREEENGRGNFPPRFSGLQFPNYSSELNVNALELDDSALYLCASSPDWGNEQYFGPGTRLTVT.

This clone is a singleton in its sample. This rearrangement joins TRBV7-2 to TRBJ2-2; D may be TRBD1 (5 bases). This CDR3 has 16 amino acids. Looked up from germline, CDR1 is SGHTA and CDR2 is FQGNSA. V was trimmed by 5 bases and J by 1 base, leaving 14 bases between them. The CDR3 region is CASSLTSGQNTGELFF. The CDR3 region has the DNA TGTGCCAGCAGCCTCACCTCCGGACAGAACACCGGGGAGCTGTTTTTT.

The genes are TRBV28 and TRBJ2-7; D not resolved. V lost 7 bases, J lost 0 bases, and 13 bases lay in between. The CDR3 consists of 14 residues. CDR1 MDHEN and CDR2 SYDVKM come from the germline V gene. CDR3 region: CASTLEKVSYEQYF. The DNA of the CDR3 is TGTGCCAGCACCCTCGAAAAGGTCTCCTACGAGCAGTACTTC. Together with reference TRBV28 and TRBJ2-7, the CDR3 gives the full variable domain: DVKVTQSSRYLVKRTGEKVFLECVQDMDHENMFWYRQDPGLGLRLIYFSYDVKMKEKGDIPEGYSVSREKKERFSLILESASTNQTSMYLCASTLEKVSYEQYFGPGTRLTVT.

This chain uses TRBV5-6 with TRBJ1-2; D unclear. CDR1 and CDR2 (germline): SGHDT, YYEEEE. The ends were cut back, 2 bases at V and 7 bases at J, with 24 bases in the middle. This CDR3 has 17 amino acids. This CDR3 reads CASSLRRRHLTPSGYTF. For the CDR3, the DNA is TGTGCCAGCAGCTTACGACGGCGACACTTAACCCCCTCTGGCTACACCTTC.

V is TRBV6-6 and J is TRBJ2-7, with TRBD2 matching over 9 bases. The V gene end was trimmed by 5 bases and the J gene end by 5 bases; junction bases not matched to a gene: 10. Germline CDR1 MNHNY, CDR2 SVGAGI (reference sequence). This CDR3 comprises 15 residues. The CDR3 is CASSPGTSGYDEQYF. In DNA, the CDR3 is TGTGCCAGCAGTCCCGGTACTAGCGGGTATGACGAGCAGTACTTC.

The chain employs TRBV6-1 and TRBJ2-7, with 11 bases fitting TRBD2. The CDR3 contains 15 residues. V gave up 6 bases and J gave up 2 bases; unmatched junction bases: 6. The germline V gene encodes CDR1 MNHNS and CDR2 SASEGT. The CDR3, as DNA: TGTGCCAGCAGAGAGGGACTAGCGGCCACCTACGAGCAGTACTTC. Translating gives CASREGLAATYEQYF.

The CDR3, as DNA: TGTGCCAGCTCACCATTAGGCGACGGCTATGGAAACACCATATATTTT. It codes for CASSPLGDGYGNTIYF. The chain combines TRBV18 with TRBJ1-3; D not certain. The V gene's germline CDR1 is KGHSH and CDR2 LQKENI. Between the trimmed V and J ends, which lost 2 bases and 3 bases, there was a span of 14 bases. The CDR3 loop spans 16 amino acids.

The V and J genes are TRBV2 and TRBJ2-6; D is uncertain. V gave up 2 bases and J gave up 4 bases, with 9 bases separating them. The CDR3 is 15 amino acids. The V gene's germline CDR1 is SNHLY and CDR2 FYNNEI. CDR3 DNA sequence: TGTGCCAGCAGTGAACACGACACCGGGGCCAACGTCCTGACTTTC. Translating gives CASSEHDTGANVLTF.

V is TRBV28 and J is TRBJ1-1; the D is unclear. V lost 4 bases and J 1 base, leaving 10 bases between the germline ends. CDR3 length equals 14 residues. Germline loops: CDR1 MDHEN, CDR2 SYDVKM. The CDR3 spells CASSSLPGNTEAFF. CDR3 DNA sequence: TGTGCCAGCAGTTCACTCCCCGGGAACACTGAAGCTTTCTTT.

Of note for this clone: Other nucleotide sequences in the sample specify the same CDR3. V usage is TRBV27 and J usage is TRBJ2-7, with TRBD1 matching over 9 bases. The junction had 13 bases not matched to a gene; V was cut back by 6 bases and J by 4 bases. Germline V gene data show CDR1 as MNHEY and CDR2 as SMNVEV (reference sequence). This CDR3 is built from 16 residues. As DNA, the CDR3 is TGTGCCAGCAGCCAAAGGCCGGGACAGGGAGATTACGAGCAGTACTTC. This translates into CASSQRPGQGDYEQYF.

The rearrangement uses TRBV7-9 and TRBJ2-5; D not certain. V lost 5 bases, J lost 5 bases, and 15 bases lay in between. CDR1 is SEHNR and CDR2 is FQNEAQ in the germline V gene (reference sequence). The length of the CDR3 is 14 residues. The CDR3 sequence is CASSLSPLRETQYF. CDR3 nucleotides: TGTGCCAGCAGCCTATCTCCCCTCCGGGAGACCCAGTACTTC.

The J gene is TRBJ2-1, the V gene TRBV27; 13 positions agree with TRBD2. CDR3 size: 17 residues. CDR1 and CDR2 (germline): MNHEY, SMNVEV (reference sequence). Trimming at V came to 6 bases and at J to 6 bases, leaving 11 bases not matched to a gene. The chain's CDR3 is CASRKGLAGDGANEQFF. In DNA, the CDR3 is TGTGCCAGCAGGAAAGGACTAGCGGGAGACGGGGCCAATGAGCAGTTCTTC.

CDR3 protein: CASSFQRTGGLDIQYF. The DNA of the CDR3 is TGTGCCAGCAGCTTCCAACGGACAGGCGGATTAGACATTCAGTACTTC. The chain couples TRBV11-2 to TRBJ2-4; 7 nucleotides line up with TRBD1. J lost 8 bases, V lost 3 bases, and 13 bases had no gene match. Per the germline V gene, CDR1 is SGHAT and CDR2 is FQNNGV. This CDR3 has 16 amino acids.

J is TRBJ1-1 and V is TRBV7-9, with D uncertain. V lost 2 bases and J 5 bases, leaving 9 bases between the germline ends. The length of the CDR3 is 13 residues. Germline-derived CDR1 and CDR2 are SEHNR and FQNEAQ (reference sequence). DNA of the CDR3: TGTGCCAGCAGCTTAATCTCAGGTACTGAAGCTTTCTTT. Its translation: CASSLISGTEAFF.